This TCR beta chain appears in the sequencing data of a study of blood T cells in healthy people across ages. This clonotype was observed a few times. Sample-barcoded 5' priming and a J-beta primer mix drove a second PCR of roughly 7 to 11 cycles. MiXCR, run by TCRdb on the 5' RACE reads, gives a single entry per CDR3 protein. Here the sample spans over 1,200,000 distinct CDR3 sequences, around 55% being singletons. The sample comprised blood. This receptor was obtained from a man younger than 30 in good health.

DNA of the CDR3: TGTGCCATCAGTGAGGACCGGGAGCAGTACTTC. Its translation: CAISEDREQYF. The chain is built from TRBV10-3 and TRBJ2-7, with no clear D. Germline V gene lookup returns CDR1 ENHRY and CDR2 SYGVKD. V was pared by 2 bases and J by 7 bases, with 6 bases between. The CDR3 is 11 amino acids.